Presented here are 28 T cell receptor beta chains from one specimen sequenced in a study of T cell repertoires in cytomegalovirus infection. TCRdb re-analysed the reads in MiXCR, keeping a single row per CDR3 protein. Of over 300,000 distinct CDR3 sequences in the sample, around a sixth were seen once. The sequenced sample was PBMCs. These receptors came from a human donor in good health (CMV status not recorded). Some clones in this sample may be carry-over from other donors' samples.

This clonotype was found once. The genes are TRBV20-1 and TRBJ2-1; TRBD2 agrees at 10 bases. The CDR3 has 16 residues. After removal of 3 bases from V and 3 bases from J, the junction contained 8 bases not matched to a gene. Germline loops: CDR1 DFQATT, CDR2 SNEGSKA (reference sequence). Here the CDR3 DNA reads TGCAGTGCTAGGGGGGGTGAGCGGGGGGGCTACAATGAGCAGTTCTTC. It codes for CSARGGERGGYNEQFF.

The chain has TRBV7-9 and TRBJ2-1; D remains unclear. CDR3 length: 14 amino acids. Germline V CDR1 and CDR2: SEHNR, FQNEAQ (reference sequence). V was clipped by 1 base and J by 8 bases, with 12 bases between them. In DNA, the CDR3 is TGTGCCAGCAGCTTAGAGACATCAGTCGATGAGCAGTTCTTC. The encoded protein is CASSLETSVDEQFF. Looking up the rest from reference TRBV7-9 and TRBJ2-1 gives the full variable domain: DTGVSQNPRHKITKRGQNVTFRCDPISEHNRLYWYRQTLGQGPEFLTYFQNEAQLEKSRLLSDRFSAERPKGSFSTLEIQRTEQGDSAMYLCASSLETSVDEQFFGPGTRLTVL.

The rearrangement links TRBV5-1 to TRBJ2-3; D is unresolved. This CDR3 contains 13 residues. In germline, CDR1 is SGHRS, CDR2 YFSETQ. Deletions cut 4 bases from V and 6 bases from J, with 12 bases between. In DNA, the CDR3 is TGCGCCAGCAGCCCCGCCGCGAGGGATACGCAGTATTTT. As protein: CASSPAARDTQYF. The full variable domain, completed using reference TRBV5-1 and TRBJ2-3, is KAGVTQTPRYLIKTRGQQVTLSCSPISGHRSVSWYQQTPGQGLQFLFEYFSETQRNKGNFPGRFSGRQFSNSRSEMNVSTLELGDSALYLCASSPAARDTQYFGPGTRLTVL.

The chain employs TRBV7-8 and TRBJ2-1, with 8 bases that match TRBD2. Germline V CDR1 and CDR2: SGHVS, FQNEAQ. The CDR3 is 16 amino acids. V gave up 1 base and J gave up 6 bases; unmatched junction bases: 8. The CDR3 DNA follows: TGTGCCAGCAGCTTAGGGCCAGCGGGGGCACCCAATGAGCAGTTCTTC. It codes for CASSLGPAGAPNEQFF.

This clonotype came up a few times. V and J are TRBV19 and TRBJ1-5; D is ambiguous. CDR1 LNHDA and CDR2 SQIVND come from the germline V gene (reference sequence). Trimming pared 5 bases from V and 0 bases from J, leaving 11 bases between. This CDR3 region has 15 residues. CDR3 DNA: TGTGCCAGTAGTCCAAGCTCAGATAGCAATCAGCCCCAGCATTTT. Protein sequence: CASSPSSDSNQPQHF.

This clonotype was seen only once. The chain recombines TRBV10-3 with TRBJ2-2, with D unresolved. Looked up from germline, CDR1 is ENHRY and CDR2 is SYGVKD. Trimming stripped 3 bases from V and 2 bases from J, with 4 bases between. There are 13 residues in the CDR3. CDR3 sequence: CAISEGNTGELFF. In nucleotides, the CDR3 is TGTGCCATCAGTGAAGGAAACACCGGGGAGCTGTTTTTT.

The chain couples TRBV7-8 to TRBJ2-7; D tentatively fits TRBD1 or TRBD2 (5 bases each). This CDR3 has 12 amino acids. Trimming took 0 bases from V and 7 from J, leaving 7 bases between them. CDR1 is SGHVS, CDR2 FQNEAQ, per germline. The CDR3 coding sequence is TGTGCCAGCAGCTTAGCGGGGGTGGAGCAGTACTTC. Protein: CASSLAGVEQYF.

The chain recombines TRBV19 with TRBJ1-1; D uncertain. The length of the CDR3 is 14 residues. The germline V and J ends were trimmed by 3 bases and 4 bases, with 12 bases remaining between them. Germline values: CDR1 LNHDA, CDR2 SQIVND (reference sequence). CDR3 protein: CASSMVGKVTEAFF. Here the CDR3 DNA reads TGTGCCAGTAGTATGGTAGGGAAGGTCACTGAAGCTTTCTTT.

The chain joins TRBV4-3 to TRBJ1-1, with D possibly matching TRBD1 (6 bases). The CDR3 is made up of 15 amino acids. Germline V gene lookup returns CDR1 LGHNA and CDR2 YSLEER. The V end was cut by 1 base, the J end by 1 base, with 10 bases between. The CDR3 DNA reads as TGCGCCAGCAGCCAAGGACTAGGGGGGAACACTGAAGCTTTCTTT. Residues: CASSQGLGGNTEAFF.

This clonotype was observed at least ten times. V usage is TRBV12-3 or TRBV12-4 and J usage is TRBJ1-4; D gene ambiguous. Deletions cut 1 base from V and 4 bases from J, with 22 bases between. This CDR3 region has 19 residues. In nucleotides, the CDR3 is TGTGCCAGCAGTTTAGGCTTGGCTGATTTTTTGACCAATAATGAAAAACTGTTTTTT. This gives the protein CASSLGLADFLTNNEKLFF.

Ten or more counts support this clonotype. This sequence joins TRBV19 and TRBJ2-3; TRBD2 aligns across 7 bases. Germline V gene lookup returns CDR1 LNHDA and CDR2 SQIVND (reference sequence). The CDR3 consists of 15 residues. V was clipped by 3 bases and J by 6 bases; unmatched bases: 9. The CDR3 here is CASSISSGGADTQYF. The CDR3 DNA sequence: TGTGCCAGTAGTATCTCTAGCGGAGGGGCGGATACGCAGTATTTT.

The table lists this clonotype with many counts. The CDR3, as DNA: TGTGCCAGCAGTTTTTTCCAGACAGGGGTTAATACTGAAGCTTTCTTT. It is translated as CASSFFQTGVNTEAFF. The V gene is TRBV12-3 or TRBV12-4, the J gene TRBJ1-1; 8 bases map to TRBD1. Unmatched junction bases numbered 11, after V lost 3 bases and J lost 5 bases. The CDR3 has 16 amino acids.

The V gene is TRBV6-1, the J gene TRBJ1-4; D unclear. CDR1 MNHNS and CDR2 SASEGT come from the germline V gene. Trimming shortened V by 6 bases and J by 2 bases, and 10 bases separated the two germline ends. The CDR3 has 14 amino acids. The CDR3 protein is CASRGYLTNEKLFF. Here the CDR3 DNA reads TGTGCCAGCAGGGGTTACCTGACTAATGAAAAACTGTTTTTT.

Ten or more counts support this clonotype. The chain carries TRBV7-2 and TRBJ2-5; 12 bases align to TRBD2. The CDR3 spans 18 residues. CDR1 is SGHTA, CDR2 FQGNSA, per germline. V lost 2 bases to trimming and J lost 2 bases; unmatched junction nucleotides: 9. CDR3 sequence (DNA): TGTGCCAGCAGCTTAAAGCTAGCGGGGGGGCGGTGGCAAGAGACCCAGTACTTC. Encoded protein: CASSLKLAGGRWQETQYF.

There are many counts of this clonotype. V usage is TRBV7-2 and J usage is TRBJ2-5; 8 bases are shared with TRBD2. CDR3 size: 19 residues. With V trimmed by 3 bases and J by 0 bases, 15 bases remained unmatched. The V gene's germline CDR1 is SGHTA and CDR2 FQGNSA. The CDR3 region is CASSFLLPSGGLYQETQYF. The CDR3 nucleotides are TGTGCCAGCAGCTTTTTACTCCCCAGCGGGGGTCTGTACCAAGAGACCCAGTACTTC.

This clonotype was counted ten times or more. This chain connects TRBV11-1 to TRBJ2-3; D is possibly TRBD1 (5 bases). V lost 4 bases, J lost 4 bases, and 18 bases lay in between. Germline values: CDR1 SGHAT, CDR2 FQDESV (reference sequence). The CDR3 runs to 16 residues. DNA for the CDR3: TGTGCCAGCAGCTCGCTTGGGGCATTGAGCTCAGATACGCAGTATTTT. It is translated as CASSSLGALSSDTQYF.

The gene calls are TRBV3-1 and TRBJ2-6; TRBD1 is a possible D gene (6 bases). CDR1 and CDR2 (germline): LGHDT, YNNKEL (reference sequence). The length of the CDR3 is 15 residues. V was clipped by 6 bases and J by 2 bases, with 11 bases between them. The CDR3 here is CASSATGTGANVLTF. CDR3 nucleotides: TGTGCCAGCAGTGCCACAGGGACTGGGGCCAACGTCCTGACTTTC.

The V gene is TRBV20-1, the J gene TRBJ1-1, with no clear D. CDR1 and CDR2 from the germline V gene are DFQATT and SNEGSKA (reference sequence). Trimming left V 1 base short and J 1 base short, with 10 bases between. The CDR3 runs to 14 residues. Here the CDR3 reads CSARGWHQNTEAFF. The CDR3 bases are TGCAGTGCTAGAGGCTGGCACCAGAACACTGAAGCTTTCTTT.

This clonotype was counted ten times or more. The genes are TRBV12-3 or TRBV12-4 and TRBJ1-2; no definite D call. This CDR3 is built from 13 residues. Trimming shortened V by 6 bases and J by 5 bases, and 13 bases separated the two germline ends. DNA for the CDR3: TGTGCCAGCAGCGTCTGGGCAGAGTATGGCTACACCTTC. It specifies CASSVWAEYGYTF.

This clonotype was counted only a few times. The chain recombines TRBV19 with TRBJ2-1; the D gene is possibly TRBD2 (6 bases). The CDR3 covers 11 residues. Germline loops: CDR1 LNHDA, CDR2 SQIVND (reference sequence). V shed 6 bases and J shed 8 bases, with 8 bases lying between them. This CDR3 reads CASRGEDEQFF. The DNA of the CDR3 is TGTGCCAGTAGGGGGGAGGATGAGCAGTTCTTC.

V and J are TRBV6-1 and TRBJ2-1; 8 nucleotides match TRBD2. Per germline, CDR1 MNHNS and CDR2 SASEGT. The CDR3 loop spans 15 amino acids. Trimming at V came to 2 bases and at J to 2 bases, leaving 2 bases not matched to a gene. DNA for the CDR3: TGTGCCAGCAGTGAAATCGGGGGGGCCTACAATGAGCAGTTCTTC. As protein: CASSEIGGAYNEQFF.

This clonotype was counted between two and nine times. The chain recombines TRBV7-2 with TRBJ1-1; TRBD1 agrees at 7 bases. This CDR3 region has 15 residues. CDR1 and CDR2 (germline): SGHTA, FQGNSA. Trimming at V came to 3 bases and at J to 7 bases, leaving 11 bases not matched to a gene. CDR3 protein: CASSFPTGRINEAFF. CDR3 nucleotides: TGTGCCAGCAGCTTTCCGACAGGGCGGATTAATGAAGCTTTCTTT.

The CDR3 DNA is TGTGCCAGCAGCCCTGGACGGTACGGCCCGGTCACCGGGGAGCTGTTTTTT. This sequence encodes CASSPGRYGPVTGELFF. The chain couples TRBV6-2 or TRBV6-3 to TRBJ2-2; D uncertain. Germline V gene data show CDR1 as MNHEY and CDR2 as SVGEGT. The V and J ends lost 6 bases and 4 bases respectively, with 21 bases between them. This CDR3 has 17 amino acids.

The V and J genes are TRBV7-9 and TRBJ1-2, with D hard to call. The germline CDR1 and CDR2 sequences are SEHNR and FQNEAQ (reference sequence). The V and J ends lost 3 bases and 3 bases respectively, with 8 bases between them. CDR3 length: 13 residues. The CDR3 DNA follows: TGTGCCAGCAGCTTTCATACGGACTATGGCTACACCTTC. Its protein is CASSFHTDYGYTF.

This clonotype has a count of ten or more. The chain uses TRBV20-1 and TRBJ1-4; TRBD1 agrees at 7 bases. The CDR3 consists of 15 residues. The germline V gene has CDR1 DFQATT and CDR2 SNEGSKA (reference sequence). Trimming cost V 6 bases and J 4 bases; bases outside gene matches: 11. The CDR3 nucleotides are TGCAGTGCCACCGAGAACAGGGGTAGTAATGAAAAACTGTTTTTT. This codes for CSATENRGSNEKLFF.

In regard to this clonotype: This sequence may be a read error, since a much larger clone differs from it by one base. This CDR3 fails to terminate in the conserved phenylalanine or tryptophan, so it likely reflects a read error. The chain combines TRBV6-5 with TRBJ2-5; possible D gene TRBD2, 7 bases. CDR1 is MNHEY and CDR2 is SVGAGI in the germline V gene. This CDR3 region has 14 residues. V dropped 4 bases and J dropped 5 bases, with 14 bases sitting between them. The CDR3 here is CASSSPGGGETQYL. As DNA, the CDR3 is TGTGCCAGCAGTTCTCCGGGGGGCGGGGAGACCCAGTACTTA.

This clonotype was observed a handful of times. V and J are TRBV12-3 or TRBV12-4 and TRBJ1-5; D is unresolved. The CDR3 consists of 12 residues. The ends were cut back, 3 bases at V and 7 bases at J, with 7 bases in the middle. The DNA of the CDR3 is TGTGCCAGCAGTTTCCCCAGGCAGCCCCAGCATTTT. Encoded protein: CASSFPRQPQHF.

This clonotype was seen only a few times. The rearrangement uses TRBV20-1 and TRBJ2-1; D is possibly TRBD1 (5 bases). There are 13 residues in the CDR3. Trimming took 1 base from V and 5 from J, leaving 9 bases between them. Germline assignment: CDR1 DFQATT and CDR2 SNEGSKA (reference sequence). The CDR3 is CSARGRENNEQFF. Written as DNA, the CDR3 is TGCAGTGCTAGAGGCAGGGAAAACAATGAGCAGTTCTTC.